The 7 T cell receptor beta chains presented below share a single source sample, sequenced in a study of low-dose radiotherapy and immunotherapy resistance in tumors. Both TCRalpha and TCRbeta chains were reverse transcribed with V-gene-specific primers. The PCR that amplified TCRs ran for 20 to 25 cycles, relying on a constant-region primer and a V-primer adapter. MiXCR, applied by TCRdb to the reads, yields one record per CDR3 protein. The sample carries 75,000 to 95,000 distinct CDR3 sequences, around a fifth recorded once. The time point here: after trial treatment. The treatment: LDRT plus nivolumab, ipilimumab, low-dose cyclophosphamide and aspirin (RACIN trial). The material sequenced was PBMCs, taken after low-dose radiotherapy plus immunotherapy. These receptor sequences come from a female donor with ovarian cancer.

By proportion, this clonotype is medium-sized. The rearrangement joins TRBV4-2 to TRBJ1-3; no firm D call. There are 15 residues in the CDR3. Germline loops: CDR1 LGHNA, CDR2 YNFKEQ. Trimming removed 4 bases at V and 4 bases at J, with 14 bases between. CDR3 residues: CASSPDRTPGNTIYF. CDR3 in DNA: TGTGCCAGCAGCCCGGACCGAACCCCAGGAAACACCATATATTTT.

CDR3 DNA sequence: TGTGCCAGCAGTACGGCGGGACTAGCAGGAGAGGGTAACGAGCAGTACTTC. Its translation: CASSTAGLAGEGNEQYF. This chain uses TRBV28 with TRBJ2-7; TRBD2 agrees at 9 bases. The CDR3 runs 17 residues. Germline V gene lookup returns CDR1 MDHEN and CDR2 SYDVKM. Trimming cost V 5 bases and J 5 bases; bases outside gene matches: 16.

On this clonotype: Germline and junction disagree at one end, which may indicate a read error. CDR3: CASSQNSPLTSGVTVF. Written as DNA, the CDR3 is TGTGCCAGCAGCCAAAACTCCCCTTTGACTAGCGGGGTAACCGTCTTC. The V and J genes are TRBV3-1 and TRBJ2-5, with TRBD2 identical over 11 bases. The CDR3 has 16 amino acids. The V gene's germline CDR1 is LGHDT and CDR2 YNNKEL (reference sequence).

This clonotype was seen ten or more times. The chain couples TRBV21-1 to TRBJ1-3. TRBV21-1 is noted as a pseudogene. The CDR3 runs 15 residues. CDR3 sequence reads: CATLTVDDSGNTIYF. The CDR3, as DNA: TGTGCCACCTTGACGGTGGATGACTCTGGAAACACCATATATTTT.

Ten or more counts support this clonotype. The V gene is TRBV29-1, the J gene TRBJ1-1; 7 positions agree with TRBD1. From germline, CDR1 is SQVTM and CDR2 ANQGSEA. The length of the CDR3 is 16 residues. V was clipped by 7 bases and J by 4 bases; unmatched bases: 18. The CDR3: CSAPRGGGPGGTEAFF. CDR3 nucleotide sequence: TGCAGCGCACCCCGGGGAGGGGGACCAGGGGGCACTGAAGCTTTCTTT.

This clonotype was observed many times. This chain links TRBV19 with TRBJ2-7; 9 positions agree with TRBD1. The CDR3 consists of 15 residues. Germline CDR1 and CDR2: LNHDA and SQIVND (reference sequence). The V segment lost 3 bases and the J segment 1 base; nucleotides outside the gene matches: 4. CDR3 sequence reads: CASSIGGTGSYEQYF. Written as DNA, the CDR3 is TGTGCCAGTAGTATTGGGGGGACAGGGTCCTACGAGCAGTACTTC.

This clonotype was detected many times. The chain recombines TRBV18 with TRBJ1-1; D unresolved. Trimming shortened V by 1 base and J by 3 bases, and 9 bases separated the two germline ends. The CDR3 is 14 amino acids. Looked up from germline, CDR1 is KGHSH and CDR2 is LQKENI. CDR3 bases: TGTGCCAGCTCACCACGAGGGAAGGACACTGAAGCTTTCTTT. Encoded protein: CASSPRGKDTEAFF.